One and the same sample provided the 9 T cell receptor beta chains below, sequenced in a study of blood T cell repertoires in COVID-19. The repertoire was sequenced with immunoSEQ multiplex PCR; TCRdb's copy has only in-frame clones and lacks some. The data contain about 160,000 clones, almost 85% of them seen just once; the ten biggest clones take up 20% to 25%. Source material: peripheral blood. These receptors came from a woman over 75 with acute or convalescent COVID-19.

V usage is TRBV28 and J usage is TRBJ1-3; D remains ambiguous. The CDR3 extends over 12 amino acids. V was clipped by 7 bases and J by 4 bases, with 8 bases between them. CDR1 is MDHEN and CDR2 is SYDVKM in the germline V gene. The CDR3 protein is CASKEAGNTIYF. The CDR3 nucleotides are TGTGCCAGCAAAGAGGCAGGAAACACCATATATTTT. Using reference TRBV28 and TRBJ1-3 for the parts outside the CDR3, the full variable domain is DVKVTQSSRYLVKRTGEKVFLECVQDMDHENMFWYRQDPGLGLRLIYFSYDVKMKEKGDIPEGYSVSREKKERFSLILESASTNQTSMYLCASKEAGNTIYFGEGSWLTVV.

This clone was seen a handful of times. The chain joins TRBV15 to TRBJ1-3; D might be TRBD1 (6 bases). This CDR3 spans 14 amino acids. The V end was cut by 6 bases, the J end by 4 bases, with 13 bases between. The germline CDR1 and CDR2 sequences are LNHNV and YYDKDF (reference sequence). The CDR3 nucleotides read TGTGCCACCAGTTTCCAGGGGCGCGGAAACACCATATATTTT. Encoded protein: CATSFQGRGNTIYF.

In this sample, this clone turned up once. J is TRBJ1-3 and V is TRBV18; D possibly corresponds to TRBD1 (6 bases). The CDR3 extends over 17 amino acids. Trimming cost V 1 base and J 0 bases, with 13 bases left between them. Germline CDR1 KGHSH, CDR2 LQKENI. Here the CDR3 DNA reads TGTGCCAGCTCACCACAGGACAGTAGTCGCTCTGGAAACACCATATATTTT. Amino acids: CASSPQDSSRSGNTIYF.

V usage is TRBV10-3 and J usage is TRBJ2-7; 9 nucleotides agree with TRBD2. With 6 bases clipped from V and 7 bases from J, the junction kept 10 bases outside the gene matches. This CDR3 is 14 amino acids long. The germline CDR1 and CDR2 sequences are ENHRY and SYGVKD. Here the CDR3 DNA reads TGTGCCATCAGCCCGACGGGACTAGCAGCAGAGCAGTACTTC. Amino acids: CAISPTGLAAEQYF.

This chain uses TRBV11-2 with TRBJ2-1; 12 bases agree with TRBD2. Germline-derived CDR1 and CDR2 are SGHAT and FQNNGV. V was clipped by 1 base and J by 9 bases; unmatched bases: 4. The length of the CDR3 is 15 residues. This chain's CDR3 is CASSLGGTSGREQFF. CDR3 in DNA: TGTGCCAGCAGCTTAGGTGGGACTAGCGGGCGTGAGCAGTTCTTC.

This chain uses TRBV5-4 with TRBJ2-1; TRBD1 agrees at 11 bases. Germline V gives CDR1 SGHNT, CDR2 YYREEE (reference sequence). The V segment lost 4 bases and the J segment 7 bases; nucleotides outside the gene matches: 7. The CDR3 spans 15 residues. The CDR3 DNA is TGTGCCAGCAGCCCTCGGACAGGGGGCGTAAATGAGCAGTTCTTC. As protein: CASSPRTGGVNEQFF. The variable domain in full, with the rest retrieved from reference TRBV5-4 and TRBJ2-1, is ETGVTQSPTHLIKTRGQQVTLRCSSQSGHNTVSWYQQALGQGPQFIFQYYREEENGRGNFPPRFSGLQFPNYSSELNVNALELDDSALYLCASSPRTGGVNEQFFGPGTRLTVL.

V gene TRBV6-6 combines with J gene TRBJ2-2; 9 bases align to TRBD2. Germline loops: CDR1 MNHNY, CDR2 SVGAGI (reference sequence). The J segment lost 6 bases and the V segment lost 2 bases, leaving 7 bases of the junction unmatched. The CDR3 is made up of 16 amino acids. Written as DNA, the CDR3 is TGTGCCAGCAGTTACCTGGGTAGCGGGAGTGCCGGGGAGCTGTTTTTT. Amino acids: CASSYLGSGSAGELFF.

V usage is TRBV2 and J usage is TRBJ2-4; 8 positions agree with TRBD1. This CDR3 spans 16 amino acids. Germline-derived CDR1 and CDR2 are SNHLY and FYNNEI. Trimming removed 5 bases from V and 2 bases from J; junction bases left unmatched: 8. The CDR3, as DNA: TGTGCCAGCAGTTTTGGACAGGGAGTCACCAAAAACATTCAGTACTTC. This sequence encodes CASSFGQGVTKNIQYF.

Many counts were recorded for this clone. This chain joins TRBV19 and TRBJ1-2, with D possibly TRBD1 on 5 matching bases. Per germline, CDR1 LNHDA and CDR2 SQIVND (reference sequence). The CDR3 sequence is 15 residues long. Between the trimmed V and J ends, which lost 5 bases and 4 bases, there was a span of 17 bases. The CDR3 sequence is CASSRRDPDGYGYTF. The CDR3 DNA reads as TGTGCCAGTAGTCGGAGGGACCCCGACGGCTATGGCTACACCTTC.